The entry that follows covers one T cell receptor beta chain sequence. This sample was included in a study of blood T cell repertoires in COVID-19. Data came from immunoSEQ multiplex PCR; TCRdb stores just in-frame clones and leaves some out. The sample holds fewer than 300,000 clones, less than 90% seen once. CDR1 is SGHRS and CDR2 is YFSETQ in the germline V gene. The V and J ends lost 7 bases and 3 bases, in that order; junction bases with no gene match: 12. The CDR3 consists of 15 residues. The chain joins TRBV5-1 to TRBJ1-1; 7 positions match TRBD1. The sequenced sample was peripheral blood. The receptor was isolated from an older woman with active or convalescent COVID-19. CDR3 sequence: CASLKRQGSDTEAFF. CDR3 DNA sequence: TGCGCCAGCCTTAAACGACAGGGCTCAGACACTGAAGCTTTCTTT.